Listed below are T cell receptor beta chains from one sample, sequenced in a study of glioma-infiltrating T cells after dendritic cell vaccination. Sequencing was performed with immunoSEQ multiplex PCR; in TCRdb, only in-frame clones are kept and a portion is missing. The table shows about 87,000 clones, with around four fifths occurring only once. The sequencing here drew on blood, taken after dendritic cell vaccination. The receptors were sampled from a human donor with glioblastoma. Each CDR3 is given with its conserved first and last residue. D genes are given only for firm matches. Size is stated for part of the rows, as once, few or many counts, or as a class when the clone is expanded.

>TRBV15|.|.|TRBJ2-5
TGTGCCACCAGCATTGGCTCAGGTGCCTTGTCGTGGGAGCAGTACTTC
CATSIGSGALSWEQYF
>TRBV5-1|.|.|TRBJ2-1
TGCGCCAGCAGCTTCGACAGCGTGTACAATGAGCAGTTCTTC
CASSFDSVYNEQFF
>TRBV5-6|.|.|TRBJ1-2
TGTGCCAGCAGCTACGCCCCCCGGCAGACAACTAACTATGGCTACACCTTC
CASSYAPRQTTNYGYTF
>TRBV30|TRBD2|.|TRBJ2-1
TGTGCCTCAAAACGACTAGCGGGGGGGTACAATGAGCAGTTCTTC
CASKRLAGGYNEQFF
>TRBV7-9|.|once|TRBJ2-7
TGTGCCAGCAGCAACCTCGACAGAGCCTACGAGCAGTACTTC
CASSNLDRAYEQYF
>TRBV10-3|TRBD1|.|TRBJ1-2
TGTGCCATCACCGAGAGGACAGGGGAAGGCTATGGCTACACCTTC
CAITERTGEGYGYTF
>TRBV2|TRBD2|.|TRBJ2-7
TGTGCCAGCAGATGGACTAGCGGGGGGCCCAACGAGCAGTACTTC
CASRWTSGGPNEQYF
>TRBV2|TRBD2|.|TRBJ2-7
TGTGCCAGCACGGGGGGGGGTGTCCACGAGCAGTACTTC
CASTGGGVHEQYF
>TRBV7-3|.|.|TRBJ1-1
TGTGCCAGCAGCGAAGGGGCGCGGACTGAAGCTTTCTTT
CASSEGARTEAFF
>TRBV7-8|TRBD1|.|TRBJ1-5
TGTGCCAGCAGCACAAATACAGGGGCCATGAATCAGCCCCAGCATTTT
CASSTNTGAMNQPQHF
>TRBV10-3|TRBD1|.|TRBJ2-5
TGTGCCATCAGGACAGGGGGCGCAGGGGAGACCCAGTACTTC
CAIRTGGAGETQYF
>TRBV11-2|TRBD2|.|TRBJ2-2
TGTGCCAGCAGCTTGGGGGGAGGGTCGCACACCGGGGAGCTGTTTTTT
CASSLGGGSHTGELFF
>TRBV25-1|.|.|TRBJ1-6
TGTGCCAGCAGTGAATTGTGGCGGTCACCCCTCCACTTT
CASSELWRSPLHF
>TRBV10-1|TRBD1|few|TRBJ2-7
TGCGCCAGCCCGGGACAGCAAGGCGAGCAGTACTTC
CASPGQQGEQYF
>TRBV19|TRBD1|.|TRBJ2-7
TGTGCCAGTAGTATAGGAACAGGGGGCTGGAGGTCCTACGAGCAGTACTTC
CASSIGTGGWRSYEQYF
>TRBV6-5|TRBD2|.|TRBJ2-1
TGTGCCAGCAGTTTAGGGACTAGTTTTTCCTACAATGAGCAGTTCTTC
CASSLGTSFSYNEQFF
>TRBV6-5|.|few|TRBJ1-2
TGTGCCAGCAGTTACTCTACAGGGAGGGAGGCCTACACCTTC
CASSYSTGREAYTF
>TRBV7-9|.|.|TRBJ1-6
TGTGCCAGCAGTCTGGGGCAGGACAATTCACCCCTCCACTTT
CASSLGQDNSPLHF
>TRBV20-1|.|.|TRBJ1-4
TGCAGTGCCCGGTCGTGGGAAAAACTGTTTTTT
CSARSWEKLFF
>TRBV11-2|.|.|TRBJ2-5
TGTGCCAGCAGCCGGTCACGGGAGACCCAGTACTTC
CASSRSRETQYF
>TRBV29-1|TRBD1|.|TRBJ2-7
TGCAGCGCCTTGAGATGGGACAGCGGATACGAGCAGTACTTC
CSALRWDSGYEQYF
>TRBV19|TRBD1|once|TRBJ1-3
TGTGCCAGTAGCAGACAGGGGGCGGTCGGAAACACCATATATTTT
CASSRQGAVGNTIYF
>TRBV30|.|.|TRBJ1-4
TGTGCCTGGAGTGATACAGGCTTAAATGAAAAACTGTTTTTT
CAWSDTGLNEKLFF
>TRBV6-5|TRBD1|.|TRBJ2-7
TGTGCCAGCAGAGGGACAGGGGGCTCCGAGCAGTACTTC
CASRGTGGSEQYF
>TRBV6-5|.|.|TRBJ2-1
TGTGCCAGCAGTTACCGTGGTGGGAGCTCCTACAATGAGCAGTTCTTC
CASSYRGGSSYNEQFF
>TRBV4-1|TRBD1|.|TRBJ1-2
TGCGCCAGCAGCCAAGATCGCTGGGACAGGGAGGGCTACACCTTC
CASSQDRWDREGYTF
>TRBV6-1|TRBD1|.|TRBJ2-7
TGTGCCACCCGCCCCGGGACAGTTCGACTAGAGCAGTACTTC
CATRPGTVRLEQYF
>TRBV5-4|TRBD2|.|TRBJ2-2
TGTGCCAGCAGCCCAGCGGGGGGGCTCGTCGGGGAGCTGTTTTTT
CASSPAGGLVGELFF
>TRBV2|TRBD1|.|TRBJ1-1
TGTGCCAGCAGTGAGACAGGGCGGCACACTGAAGCTTTCTTT
CASSETGRHTEAFF
>TRBV7-8|TRBD1|.|TRBJ1-6
TGTGCCAGCAGCCTTAACTCGCAGGGGGAAAATTCACCCCTCCACTTT
CASSLNSQGENSPLHF
>TRBV7-2|.|.|TRBJ1-1
TGTGCCAGCAGCTTCTCCAGGTCGTCGACTGAAGCTTTCTTT
CASSFSRSSTEAFF
>TRBV10-3|TRBD2|.|TRBJ2-7
TGTGCCATCAGTGTCGGGGGGACTAGCGGGGGCTACGAGCAGTACTTC
CAISVGGTSGGYEQYF
>TRBV6-5|.|once|TRBJ1-2
TGTGCCAGCAGTTATTCGCACCGGGACTCCGTCTATGGCTACACCTTC
CASSYSHRDSVYGYTF
>TRBV10-3|.|.|TRBJ1-5
TGTGCCATCAGTGGAGGGGAGGGGGGAGCGGGCAATCAGCCCCAGCATTTT
CAISGGEGGAGNQPQHF
>TRBV6-5|TRBD2|.|TRBJ2-5
TGTGCCAGCAGTTACTCGGGGGAGGGGCTGGAGACCCAGTACTTC
CASSYSGEGLETQYF
>TRBV5-4|.|.|TRBJ1-1
TGTGCCAGCAGCCCGGGGGGGTTTGGGGGGAACACTGAAGCTTTCTTT
CASSPGGFGGNTEAFF
>TRBV27|.|few|TRBJ1-2
TGTGCCAGCAGTTTACAGAAGGGGTACAATGGCTACACCTTC
CASSLQKGYNGYTF
>TRBV7-2|TRBD1|.|TRBJ2-2
TGTGCCAGCAGCTTCCAAGCAGGGGGCATTGCCGGGGAGCTGTTTTTT
CASSFQAGGIAGELFF
>TRBV7-3|.|.|TRBJ2-7
TGTGCCAGCAGCTTTCAAGCGGGCAACGAGCAGTACTTC
CASSFQAGNEQYF
>TRBV4-3|.|.|TRBJ2-4
TGCGCCAGCAGCCAAGAATATCCGTTGACCGGGGGAGGGGGGATTCAGTACTTC
CASSQEYPLTGGGGIQYF
>TRBV18|.|.|TRBJ1-1
TGTGCCAGCTCACCAGACTTTGGGACTGAAGCTTTCTTT
CASSPDFGTEAFF
>TRBV6-6|.|.|TRBJ1-1
TGTGCCAGCAGTTACCCCGGGGGGACTGAAGCTTTCTTT
CASSYPGGTEAFF
>TRBV19|TRBD1|once|TRBJ1-5
TGTGCCAGTGAGGGACAGGGATATAGCAATCAGCCCCAGCATTTT
CASEGQGYSNQPQHF
>TRBV6-5|TRBD1|.|TRBJ1-6
TGTGCCAGCAGACCGACAGGGGGCGTCGGTTCACCCCTCCACTTT
CASRPTGGVGSPLHF
>TRBV4-1|.|.|TRBJ1-6
TGCGCCAGCAGCCAAGATGGTAGCTCCTATAATTCACCCCTCCACTTT
CASSQDGSSYNSPLHF